This T cell receptor (beta chain) comes out of a study of blood T cell repertoires in COVID-19. On the study more broadly: Samples taken during acute and convalescent COVID-19 were collected in the United States, Italy and Spain.

Germline V gene data show CDR1 as DFQATT and CDR2 as SNEGSKA (reference sequence). The length of the CDR3 is 14 residues. Between the trimmed V and J ends, which lost 3 bases and 1 base, there was a span of 12 bases. Cohorts were based on clinical histories the participants reported. Either two negative PCRs, clearance, or symptom resolution qualified Cohort 3 donors as recovered. Under the authors' procedure: Amplification of reference gene primers provided the estimated nucleated cell counts. This table comes from immunoSEQ multiplex PCR, and its TCRdb copy is limited to in-frame clones, with some not included. V and J calls and clone size come straight from that table; D and trimming were deduced from the DNA. The sample shows more than 300,000 clones, 85% to 90% of them seen only once.

The origin of this receptor is a woman aged 18-29 years who had recovered from COVID-19. The sample taken for sequencing was PBMCs or T cells enriched from blood (not recorded which). The rearrangement joins TRBV20-1 to TRBJ1-2; TRBD1 is a possible D gene (5 bases). CDR3 amino acids: CSASSGSSNYGYTF. The CDR3 DNA is TGCAGTGCTAGTTCAGGGTCGAGTAACTATGGCTACACCTTC.